The source of this T cell receptor beta chain is a study of glioma-infiltrating T cells. V gave up 5 bases and J gave up 5 bases, with 18 bases separating them. Germline V gene sequence: CDR1 MNHEY, CDR2 SMNVEV (reference sequence). The CDR3 is 15 residues long. Amplification of TCR alpha and beta CDR3 regions from RNA used iRepertoire nested multiplex PCR. TCRdb re-called the multiplex PCR reads with MiXCR, one entry per CDR3 protein. The sample has about 140,000 distinct CDR3 sequences; about 39% are singletons. This clonotype originated in a human donor with low-grade glioma or glioblastoma, undergoing nonglioma brain surgery, or in good health (not recorded which). The source material was glioma tissue, nonneoplastic brain tissue, or PBMCs (not recorded which). The gene calls are TRBV27 and TRBJ2-5; D remains ambiguous. The DNA of the CDR3 is TGTGCCAGCAGTCCCGGGTTGGGTAAGGTTGAGACCCAGTACTTC. Protein: CASSPGLGKVETQYF.